This T cell receptor beta chain was documented in a study of identical twins. General study results and limits: In monozygotic twins, models underestimated the sharing of out-of-frame TCR alpha. Excess sharing between twins was weaker in beta out-of-frame sequences.

J was trimmed by 1 base and V by 4 bases; bases with no gene match: 9. This CDR3 contains 18 residues. The V gene's germline CDR1 is SGHRS and CDR2 YFSETQ. This clonotype was recorded a few times. What it binds is not known. TCRdb called the 5' RACE reads again in MiXCR, with one record for every CDR3 protein. The sample consists of around 1.7 million distinct CDR3 sequences, about 31% of them appearing once. The sequence derives from a newborn girl in good health. The sequenced material came from cord blood. The V call is TRBV5-1, the J call TRBJ2-1, with 12 bases aligning to TRBD1. The CDR3 region has the DNA TGCGCCAGCAGCCACCGGGACAGGGGGCGATCTTCCTACAATGAGCAGTTCTTC. The encoded protein is CASSHRDRGRSSYNEQFF.